Shown below are 27 T cell receptor beta chains from a single sample sequenced in a study of identical twins. TCRdb passed the 5' RACE reads through MiXCR, listing each CDR3 protein once. The data hold 350,000 to 450,000 distinct CDR3 sequences, with about a fifth observed a single time. The sequencing input was naive T cells sorted from blood. These TCRs come from a man aged 45-60 years in good health.

The gene calls are TRBV7-6 and TRBJ2-1; 10 positions agree with TRBD2. The CDR3 spans 16 residues. Trimming took 5 bases from V and 8 from J; bases not matched to a gene: 12. Germline V CDR1 and CDR2: SGHVS, FNYEAQ. The CDR3 sequence is CASSQSSSGGLHEQFF. For the CDR3, the DNA is TGTGCCAGCAGCCAAAGCTCTAGCGGGGGCCTCCATGAGCAGTTCTTC.

This clonotype was observed at least ten times. The gene calls are TRBV18 and TRBJ2-3; 12 nucleotides match TRBD2. Germline loops: CDR1 KGHSH, CDR2 LQKENI. After removal of 5 bases from V and 4 bases from J, the junction contained 7 bases not matched to a gene. CDR3 size: 16 residues. CDR3 in amino acids: CASSARLAGAADTQYF. The DNA of the CDR3 is TGTGCCAGCTCAGCAAGACTAGCGGGGGCTGCAGATACGCAGTATTTT.

The J gene is TRBJ2-1, the V gene TRBV5-6, with 10 positions matching TRBD1. The V and J ends lost 4 bases and 5 bases, in that order; junction bases with no gene match: 6. The V gene's germline CDR1 is SGHDT and CDR2 YYEEEE. There are 15 residues in the CDR3. The CDR3, as DNA: TGTGCCAGCAGCGTGGGACAGGGGACCCACAATGAGCAGTTCTTC. It translates to CASSVGQGTHNEQFF.

This clonotype was detected ten times or more. The CDR3 region is CSARDFRGGQNEQFF. DNA of the CDR3: TGCAGTGCTAGAGATTTCCGCGGGGGGCAAAATGAGCAGTTCTTC. This sequence joins TRBV20-1 and TRBJ2-1; 8 positions match TRBD2. Germline assignment: CDR1 DFQATT and CDR2 SNEGSKA (reference sequence). This CDR3 has 15 amino acids. The junction had 8 bases not matched to a gene; V was cut back by 0 bases and J by 7 bases.

This clonotype was observed a few times. V is TRBV6-2 or TRBV6-3 and J is TRBJ2-5; D unresolved. Germline CDR1 is MNHEY and CDR2 is SVGEGT. This CDR3 is 14 amino acids long. V shed 7 bases and J shed 1 base, with 13 bases lying between them. The CDR3 DNA is TGTGCCAGCAAGCTCGACCGGATCCAAGAGACCCAGTACTTC. This codes for CASKLDRIQETQYF.

There are many counts of this clonotype. CDR3 DNA sequence: TGTGCCATCAGTGATCCGTTGATCGGGGAGCTGTTTTTT. Translated, it gives CAISDPLIGELFF. The rearrangement links TRBV10-3 to TRBJ2-2; D gene uncertain. V shed 3 bases and J shed 7 bases, with 9 bases lying between them. Looked up from germline, CDR1 is ENHRY and CDR2 is SYGVKD. This CDR3 comprises 13 residues.

This clonotype showed up many times. V usage is TRBV5-4 and J usage is TRBJ2-1; no clear D gene. The CDR3 totals 12 residues. V lost 5 bases and J 5 bases, leaving 8 bases between the germline ends. Germline CDR1 and CDR2: SGHNT and YYREEE (reference sequence). The CDR3 DNA sequence: TGTGCCAGCAGAAAACAGAACAATGAGCAGTTCTTC. This codes for CASRKQNNEQFF.

J is TRBJ2-6 and V is TRBV7-9; D is undetermined. The CDR3 runs 15 residues. V was trimmed by 1 base and J by 0 bases, leaving 4 bases between them. Germline lookup yields CDR1 SEHNR and CDR2 FQNEAQ (reference sequence). The CDR3 spells CASSLVISGANVLTF. CDR3 nucleotides: TGTGCCAGCAGCTTAGTGATCTCTGGGGCCAACGTCCTGACTTTC.

V is TRBV5-1 and J is TRBJ2-3, with 7 bases lining up with TRBD2. J gave up 4 bases and V 0 bases, and 2 bases lay outside the gene matches. CDR3 length equals 14 residues. Germline CDR1 reads SGHRS; CDR2 reads YFSETQ. The CDR3 protein is CASSLGLAPDTQYF. The CDR3 DNA follows: TGCGCCAGCAGCTTGGGACTAGCCCCAGATACGCAGTATTTT.

This clonotype was recorded many times. The chain links TRBV24-1 to TRBJ2-2; weak D call: TRBD1 (5 bases). The CDR3 runs 16 residues. CDR1 and CDR2 from the germline V gene are KGHDR and SFDVKD. Trimming took off 0 bases at V and 4 bases at J, with 11 bases between the two ends. The CDR3 nucleotides are TGTGCCACCAGTGATTTGCCAGGGTTCGGCACCGGGGAGCTGTTTTTT. Translated, it gives CATSDLPGFGTGELFF.

This clonotype was counted between two and nine times. The genes are TRBV20-1 and TRBJ2-7; TRBD1 matches at 9 bases. The CDR3 has 15 amino acids. Trimming removed 0 bases from V and 5 bases from J; junction bases left unmatched: 8. The germline V gene has CDR1 DFQATT and CDR2 SNEGSKA (reference sequence). CDR3 sequence (DNA): TGCAGTGCTAGAGATATCGGGACAGGGATCGACGAGCAGTACTTC. Translation: CSARDIGTGIDEQYF.

With respect to this clonotype: The junction shows a germline mismatch at one end, possibly a read error. The V gene is TRBV7-9, the J gene TRBJ2-7; no definite D call. The CDR3 is made up of 12 amino acids. The germline gives CDR1 SEHNR, CDR2 FQNEAQ (reference sequence). The CDR3 is CASSLAGSKSHF. In DNA form, the CDR3 reads TGTGCCAGCAGCTTAGCCGGGTCTAAAAGTCACTTC.

This clonotype was counted a few times. This chain links TRBV10-3 with TRBJ1-5, with TRBD1 identical over 8 bases. V gave up 3 bases and J gave up 0 bases; unmatched junction bases: 7. Germline V gene data show CDR1 as ENHRY and CDR2 as SYGVKD. The CDR3 loop spans 17 amino acids. The CDR3 bases are TGTGCCATCAGTGAACACAGGGGGGGTGATAGCAATCAGCCCCAGCATTTT. Its translation is CAISEHRGGDSNQPQHF.

This clonotype was detected many times. The chain couples TRBV20-1 to TRBJ2-1; TRBD2 matches 12 bases. CDR3 length: 14 residues. Germline values: CDR1 DFQATT, CDR2 SNEGSKA (reference sequence). V gave up 6 bases and J gave up 5 bases; unmatched junction bases: 5. The CDR3 DNA reads as TGCAGTGCACTAGCGGGGGGACCGAACAATGAGCAGTTCTTC. It encodes CSALAGGPNNEQFF.

This clonotype was seen repeatedly, ten times or more. This chain joins TRBV20-1 and TRBJ2-5, with D perhaps being TRBD1 or TRBD2 (5 bases each). CDR3 length: 16 residues. Trimming shortened V by 6 bases and J by 1 base, and 21 bases separated the two germline ends. CDR1 and CDR2 from the germline V gene are DFQATT and SNEGSKA (reference sequence). The CDR3 coding sequence is TGCAGTGCAAGTCCAAGGGGACCCCTGCCCCAAGAGACCCAGTACTTC. Protein: CSASPRGPLPQETQYF.

V and J are TRBV20-1 and TRBJ1-4; D uncertain. V was pared by 8 bases and J by 7 bases, with 11 bases between. The CDR3 spans 11 residues. The V gene's germline CDR1 is DFQATT and CDR2 SNEGSKA (reference sequence). CDR3 coding DNA: TGCAGTCTAGCTAGCTTTGAAAAACTGTTTTTT. Translated, it gives CSLASFEKLFF.

The V call is TRBV9, the J call TRBJ2-3; a weak D match, TRBD2 (6 bases). This CDR3 is built from 15 residues. V was pared by 1 base and J by 3 bases, with 12 bases between. Germline V gives CDR1 SGDLS, CDR2 YYNGEE. The CDR3 reads CASSVWRAETDTQYF. In DNA form, the CDR3 reads TGTGCCAGCAGCGTATGGAGGGCGGAAACAGATACGCAGTATTTT.

This chain links TRBV5-1 with TRBJ2-2; 12 positions agree with TRBD2. The CDR3 has 15 amino acids. V shed 5 bases, J shed 7 bases, and the junction held 6 bases outside the gene matches. Per the germline V gene, CDR1 is SGHRS and CDR2 is YFSETQ. In nucleotides, the CDR3 is TGCGCCAGCAGAAGACTAGCGGGGGATGTCGGGGAGCTGTTTTTT. It is translated as CASRRLAGDVGELFF.

This clonotype occurred a few times. The chain recombines TRBV6-1 with TRBJ2-3, with D perhaps matching TRBD1 or TRBD2 (6 bases each). Germline loops: CDR1 MNHNS, CDR2 SASEGT. Trimming removed 0 bases from V and 3 bases from J, with 13 bases in between. The CDR3 sequence is 16 residues long. CDR3: CASSEALGGGTDTQYF. The CDR3 DNA is TGTGCCAGCAGTGAAGCGCTCGGAGGGGGAACAGATACGCAGTATTTT.

This clonotype was seen at least ten times. This chain connects TRBV9 to TRBJ2-2; D is perhaps TRBD2 (5 bases). CDR3 length: 11 amino acids. CDR1 and CDR2 (germline): SGDLS, YYNGEE. V was cut by 4 bases and J by 8 bases, with 6 bases left in between. The CDR3 DNA reads TGTGCCAGCAGCACTAGAGGGGAGCTGTTTTTT. This sequence encodes CASSTRGELFF.

This clonotype was detected ten times or more. The chain joins TRBV18 to TRBJ2-7; 8 bases fit TRBD1. The CDR3 contains 14 residues. Germline V gene lookup returns CDR1 KGHSH and CDR2 LQKENI. The ends lost 3 bases at V and 5 bases at J; junction bases unmatched: 6. The CDR3 nucleotides are TGTGCCAGCTCACCGGCAGGACAGGGCAACGAGCAGTACTTC. This translates into CASSPAGQGNEQYF.

This chain uses TRBV5-6 with TRBJ2-1; D is unresolved. This CDR3 is built from 13 residues. Germline V gene lookup returns CDR1 SGHDT and CDR2 YYEEEE. Trimming removed 2 bases from V and 12 bases from J, with 15 bases in between. This CDR3 is CASSLPSSWPQFF. CDR3 bases: TGTGCCAGCAGCTTACCGTCGTCGTGGCCGCAGTTCTTC. Complete variable domain (other parts from reference TRBV5-6 and TRBJ2-1): DAGVTQSPTHLIKTRGQQVTLRCSPKSGHDTVSWYQQALGQGPQFIFQYYEEEERQRGNFPDRFSGHQFPNYSSELNVNALLLGDSALYLCASSLPSSWPQFFGPGTRLTVL.

This chain connects TRBV4-1 to TRBJ1-2, with TRBD1 matching 7 bases. Germline values: CDR1 MGHRA, CDR2 YSYEKL. V was pared by 4 bases and J by 4 bases, with 12 bases of the junction left unmatched. The CDR3 contains 16 residues. As DNA, the CDR3 is TGCGCCAGCAGCCCAGCTCACAGGGGAAAGCTCTATGGCTACACCTTC. Protein: CASSPAHRGKLYGYTF.

The chain combines TRBV6-1 with TRBJ2-7; 12 bases fit TRBD1. The CDR3 spans 15 residues. The ends lost 5 bases at V and 4 bases at J; junction bases unmatched: 6. CDR1 is MNHNS, CDR2 SASEGT, per germline. The CDR3 spells CASSRSGQGAYEQYF. The CDR3 DNA follows: TGTGCCAGCAGTAGGTCGGGACAGGGGGCTTACGAGCAGTACTTC.

Ten or more counts support this clonotype. The chain has TRBV12-3 or TRBV12-4 and TRBJ1-2; TRBD1 matches at 7 bases. V lost 5 bases to trimming and J lost 8 bases; unmatched junction nucleotides: 26. The CDR3 spans 19 residues. The CDR3 is CASSPGTTGSTDGLWGYTF. In nucleotides, the CDR3 is TGTGCCAGCAGTCCCGGTACGACAGGGTCAACAGATGGACTATGGGGCTACACCTTC.

The chain combines TRBV20-1 with TRBJ2-3; D might be TRBD1 (6 bases). There are 16 residues in the CDR3. CDR1 and CDR2 from the germline V gene are DFQATT and SNEGSKA (reference sequence). Between the trimmed V and J ends, which lost 6 bases and 3 bases, there was a span of 22 bases. The CDR3 loop reads CSAEDGTKDITDTQYF. The CDR3 DNA is TGCAGTGCAGAGGACGGGACAAAAGATATAACAGATACGCAGTATTTT.

V and J are TRBV6-1 and TRBJ2-7; D may correspond to TRBD1 or TRBD2 (5 bases each). With 7 bases removed from V and 2 bases from J, the gap between germline ends came to 15 bases. The V gene's germline CDR1 is MNHNS and CDR2 SASEGT. CDR3 length: 14 residues. CDR3 nucleotide sequence: TGTGCCAGCATCGGGGCAGGTAGCGCCTACGAGCAGTACTTC. Amino acid sequence: CASIGAGSAYEQYF.